This T cell receptor (beta chain) was captured in a study of T-cell memory formation after mild COVID-19. This clonotype was counted only a few times. The germline V gene has CDR1 SGHTA and CDR2 FQGTGA. The ends lost 7 bases at V and 3 bases at J; junction bases unmatched: 8. The CDR3 runs to 14 residues. TCRdb reanalysed the 5' RACE reads using MiXCR and keeps one entry per CDR3 protein. Of approximately 260,000 distinct CDR3 sequences listed, around 15% are singletons. The material sequenced was PBMCs or a T cell subset sorted from them (not recorded which). The V and J genes are TRBV7-3 and TRBJ1-1; TRBD1 aligns across 7 bases. This clonotype originated in a man aged 18 to 35 who had mild COVID-19 (a few samples of this study predate the infection). Cell type and time point are not known. The CDR3 bases are TGTGCCAGCACACAGGGGCCTACGGACACTGAAGCTTTCTTT. Translation: CASTQGPTDTEAFF.